This T cell receptor beta chain is drawn from a study of blood T cell repertoires in COVID-19. This clone was counted between two and nine times. Trimming left V 3 bases short and J 0 bases short, with 21 bases between. The CDR3 length is 18 residues. Per the germline V gene, CDR1 is SGHKS and CDR2 is YYEKEE (reference sequence). TCRdb's copy holds only in-frame clones and misses some; the assay was immunoSEQ multiplex PCR. The sample holds a few hundred thousand clones, roughly 86% seen once. This TCR was sampled from a woman aged 70-85 years with active or convalescent COVID-19. What was sequenced was peripheral blood. The chain combines TRBV5-5 with TRBJ1-2, with D possibly being TRBD1 (6 bases). The CDR3: CASSSQGPQNKANYGYTF. The CDR3 DNA reads as TGTGCCAGCAGCTCCCAGGGGCCGCAAAATAAAGCTAACTATGGCTACACCTTC. Complete variable domain (other parts from reference TRBV5-5 and TRBJ1-2): DAGVTQSPTHLIKTRGQQVTLRCSPISGHKSVSWYQQVLGQGPQFIFQYYEKEERGRGNFPDRFSARQFPNYSSELNVNALLLGDSALYLCASSSQGPQNKANYGYTFGSGTRLTVV.